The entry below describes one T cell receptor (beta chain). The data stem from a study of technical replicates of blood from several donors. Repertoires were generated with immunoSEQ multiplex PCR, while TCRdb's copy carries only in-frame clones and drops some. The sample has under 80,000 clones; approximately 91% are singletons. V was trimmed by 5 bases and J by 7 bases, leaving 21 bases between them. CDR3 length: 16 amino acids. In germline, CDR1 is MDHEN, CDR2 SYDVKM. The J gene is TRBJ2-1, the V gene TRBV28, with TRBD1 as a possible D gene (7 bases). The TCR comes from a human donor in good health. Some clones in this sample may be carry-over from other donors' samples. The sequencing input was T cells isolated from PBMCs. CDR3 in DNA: TGTGCCAGCAGTCGTAGAAAAGGGGGCGGAGGGAATGAGCAGTTCTTC. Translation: CASSRRKGGGGNEQFF.